The sequence of this T cell receptor (beta chain) was determined in a study of blood T cell repertoires in COVID-19. Across the whole study: From the United States, Italy and Spain came samples of acute and convalescent COVID-19. Sources were T cells, B-cell-depleted T cells, or PBMCs; the material itself was cDNA or gDNA.

V was pared by 4 bases and J by 4 bases, with 13 bases between. This CDR3 comprises 14 residues. Germline CDR1 reads LNHNV; CDR2 reads YYDKDF (reference sequence). Authors' processing steps: Estimates of nucleated cell counts were drawn from the amplification of reference gene primers. The method was immunoSEQ multiplex PCR; TCRdb's version includes in-frame clones alone and lacks a portion of them. V and J calls and clone size are those listed in that table; D and trimming were worked out from the DNA. The repertoire holds 95,000 to 100,000 clones, 75% to 90% seen once, with over 1.5% in the top ten.

The chain employs TRBV15 and TRBJ1-2; D might be TRBD1 (5 bases). This sequence originates from a man older than 75 with acute or convalescent COVID-19. The material sequenced was peripheral blood. CDR3 loop: CATSTGLSLYGYTF. The CDR3 DNA reads as TGTGCCACCAGCACGGGACTGTCCCTCTATGGCTACACCTTC.